These 9 T cell receptor beta chains came from one sample sequenced in a study of molecular identifiers for immune sequencing clone quantification. TCRdb processed the PCR reads anew with MiXCR; each CDR3 protein has one entry. The sample lists some 97,000 distinct CDR3 sequences, under 40% occurring once. Sequenced sample: naive CD8+ T cells from blood, with Jurkat cell RNA spiked in. Subset: FACS-sorted CD8+CD4-CCR7+CD45RA+ naive T cells. These receptors were collected from a human donor in good health. Some libraries in this study had Jurkat cell RNA spiked in.

The chain combines TRBV11-1 with TRBJ2-1; D perhaps matches TRBD1 (5 bases). CDR3 length: 13 amino acids. Trimming took 5 bases from V and 8 from J, leaving 13 bases between them. Per germline, CDR1 SGHAT and CDR2 FQDESV (reference sequence). In nucleotides, the CDR3 is TGTGCCAGCAGCCTAACCCAGGGATATGAGCAGTTCTTC. This translates into CASSLTQGYEQFF.

This clonotype was seen more than once but under ten times. The chain employs TRBV20-1 and TRBJ2-7; 9 positions match TRBD2. The CDR3 loop spans 14 amino acids. J lost 5 bases, V lost 5 bases, and 10 bases had no gene match. Germline values: CDR1 DFQATT, CDR2 SNEGSKA (reference sequence). The CDR3 region has the DNA TGCAGTGCTCCAATAGCGGGAGTGCGTAACGAGCAGTACTTC. This codes for CSAPIAGVRNEQYF.

The DNA of the CDR3 is TGTGCCAGCAGCTTAATAGCTCCCACCGGGGAGACCCAGTACTTC. Translated: CASSLIAPTGETQYF. The chain couples TRBV7-8 to TRBJ2-5; D gene ambiguous. With 2 bases removed from V and 5 bases from J, the gap between germline ends came to 15 bases. Germline CDR1 and CDR2: SGHVS and FQNEAQ. The CDR3 is 15 residues long. Supplemented by reference TRBV7-8 and TRBJ2-5, the full variable domain reads GAGVSQSPRYKVAKRGQDVALRCDPISGHVSLFWYQQALGQGPEFLTYFQNEAQLDKSGLPSDRFFAERPEGSVSTLKIQRTQQEDSAVYLCASSLIAPTGETQYFGPGTRLLVL.

This clonotype was observed a single time. The conserved phenylalanine or tryptophan is not found at the CDR3 terminus, so this likely reflects a read error. V gene TRBV28 combines with J gene TRBJ2-1; no clear D. Germline values: CDR1 MDHEN, CDR2 SYDVKM. This CDR3 contains 12 residues. V was pared by 6 bases and J by 5 bases, with 8 bases between. CDR3 loop: CASSFLHNEQFY. The DNA of the CDR3 is TGTGCCAGCAGCTTCCTGCACAATGAGCAGTTCTAC.

This clonotype was seen repeatedly, ten times or more. The CDR3 coding sequence is TGTGCCAGCAGCGGTATGGGGCTTATCTCCGACACTGAAGCTTTCTTT. Translation: CASSGMGLISDTEAFF. This chain uses TRBV5-4 with TRBJ1-1; tentatively, D is TRBD1 (5 bases). V was cut by 4 bases and J by 3 bases, with 19 bases left in between. The CDR3 is 16 amino acids. Germline V gene lookup returns CDR1 SGHNT and CDR2 YYREEE (reference sequence).

Only a few counts were recorded for this clonotype. The V and J genes are TRBV6-5 and TRBJ2-2, with no clear D. This CDR3 contains 11 residues. The germline gives CDR1 MNHEY, CDR2 SVGAGI. V was cut by 8 bases and J by 5 bases, with 6 bases left in between. The CDR3 DNA follows: TGTGCCAGCGGAGCTACCGGGGAGCTGTTTTTT. Protein: CASGATGELFF.

The chain uses TRBV28 and TRBJ2-4, with a weak D call TRBD1 (6 bases). The CDR3 totals 15 residues. Germline CDR1 MDHEN, CDR2 SYDVKM. V lost 3 bases, J lost 4 bases, and 13 bases lay in between. CDR3 residues: CASSFRARGKNIQYF. For the CDR3, the DNA is TGTGCCAGCAGTTTCAGAGCAAGGGGGAAAAACATTCAGTACTTC.

The chain uses TRBV11-2 and TRBJ1-2, with D uncertain. The CDR3 sequence is 15 residues long. CDR1 is SGHAT, CDR2 FQNNGV, per germline. V was clipped by 5 bases and J by 0 bases, with 13 bases between them. The CDR3 DNA sequence: TGTGCCAGCAGCCCGCTGAACGGCGCTAACTATGGCTACACCTTC. Encoded protein: CASSPLNGANYGYTF.

Concerning this clonotype: This may arise from a read error, as a much more abundant clone is one base away. V is TRBV28 and J is TRBJ2-5; TRBD2 matches at 8 bases. Looked up from germline, CDR1 is MDHEN and CDR2 is SYDVKM. The V and J ends lost 11 bases and 3 bases, in that order; junction bases with no gene match: 8. CDR3 size: 13 residues. The CDR3 sequence is CACNPTSEETQYF. Here the CDR3 DNA reads TGTGCCTGCAATCCGACTAGCGAAGAGACCCAGTACTTC.